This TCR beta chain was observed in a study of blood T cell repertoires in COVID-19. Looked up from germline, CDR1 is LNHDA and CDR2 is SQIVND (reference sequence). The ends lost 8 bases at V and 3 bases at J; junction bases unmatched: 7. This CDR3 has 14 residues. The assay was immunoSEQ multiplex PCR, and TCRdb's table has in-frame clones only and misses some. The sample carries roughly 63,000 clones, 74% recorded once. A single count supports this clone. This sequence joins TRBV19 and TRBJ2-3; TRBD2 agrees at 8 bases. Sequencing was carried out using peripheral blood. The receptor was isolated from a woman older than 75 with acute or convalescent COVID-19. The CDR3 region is CASWRGRSTDTQYF. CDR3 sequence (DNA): TGTGCCAGTTGGCGCGGGAGGAGTACAGATACGCAGTATTTT. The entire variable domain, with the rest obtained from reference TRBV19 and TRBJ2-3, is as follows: DGGITQSPKYLFRKEGQNVTLSCEQNLNHDAMYWYRQDPGQGLRLIYYSQIVNDFQKGDIAEGYSVSREKKESFPLTVTSAQKNPTAFYLCASWRGRSTDTQYFGPGTRLTVL.